This paragraph covers one TCR beta chain sequence. Its antigen is not identified. This sample was taken from a study of T cell responses to AZD1222 COVID-19 vaccine. Whole-study context: Analysis merged second doses at about 4 or about 12 weeks.

Study-wide findings and caveats: Baseline seropositivity occurred in only 5 or 6 AZD1222 recipients.

Sequencing was performed with immunoSEQ multiplex PCR; in TCRdb, only in-frame clones are kept and a portion is missing. The sample carries under 200,000 clones, approximately 94% recorded once. The sample was peripheral blood, taken on day 0 of AZD1222 vaccination. This sequence was found in an adult in good health.

The DNA for the CDR3 is TGCAGTGCTAGAGATCAACCCGAGCAGTACTTC. It encodes CSARDQPEQYF. The rearrangement joins TRBV20-1 to TRBJ2-7; D gene ambiguous. Germline V gene sequence: CDR1 DFQATT, CDR2 SNEGSKA (reference sequence). V was shortened by 0 bases and J by 6 bases, with 6 bases between the two germline ends. This CDR3 has 11 amino acids.